This T cell receptor (beta chain) was retrieved from a study of OX40 agonist ivuxolimab in advanced cancers. Study details: Those treated in dose escalation had hepatocellular carcinoma, melanoma, renal cell cancer or head and neck cancer. Study conclusions and caveats: Dosing at 0.1 to 3.0 mg/kg was accompanied by clonal expansion of CD4+ and CD8+ blood T cells by week 6. The study did not work out the antigen specificity of the expanded peripheral T cells. Expanded clones belonging to CD8+ T cells outnumbered, on average, those of CD4+.

Trimming cost V 1 base and J 0 bases, with 10 bases left between them. This CDR3 has 15 residues. CDR1 and CDR2 from the germline V gene are MGHRA and YSYEKL. With respect to this clone: Antigen: not known.

Generated by immunoSEQ multiplex PCR, the TCRdb table keeps only in-frame clones and is missing some. Of about 81,000 clones in the sample, approximately 89% were seen once. The chain combines TRBV4-1 with TRBJ2-7; D remains ambiguous. This sample comprised CD4+ or CD8+ T cells sorted from blood, obtained in a trial of the OX40 agonist ivuxolimab. The TCR sequence derives from an adult with an advanced solid tumor such as melanoma, head and neck, liver or kidney cancer. Here the CDR3 reads CASSQANTASYEQYF. The CDR3 bases are TGCGCCAGCAGCCAAGCTAACACGGCCTCCTACGAGCAGTACTTC.